These 18 T cell receptor beta chains originate from one sample sequenced in a study of cytomegalovirus exposure and HLA in healthy donors (dated by TCRdb to 2017 to 2019). Libraries were built with the immunoSEQ multiplex PCR assay. For the multiplex PCR, a mixture combining 60 forward primers for TCR Vbeta segments and 13 reverse primers for TCR Jbeta segments was used. TCRdb re-hosts the immuneACCESS table, in-frame sequences only. Its copies lack some clones; in the studies checked, an unresolved V gene accounts for under half of them, and the cause for the rest is not known. The sample table contains about 200,000 clones; only one count was recorded for around 77% of them. The top ten hold roughly 3% of the sample. Material for sequencing was PBMCs. These receptors originate from a woman aged 30 to 39 in good health and CMV-seronegative.

The V call is TRBV5-4, the J call TRBJ2-7; unclear D gene. This CDR3 contains 12 residues. Germline values: CDR1 SGHNT, CDR2 YYREEE (reference sequence). V was clipped by 2 bases and J by 0 bases, with 3 bases between them. In DNA form, the CDR3 reads TGTGCCAGCAGCTTCCACTCCTACGAGCAGTACTTC. Translated, it gives CASSFHSYEQYF.

V is TRBV9 and J is TRBJ2-2; a possible D gene is TRBD1 (6 bases). CDR1 SGDLS and CDR2 YYNGEE come from the germline V gene. V was trimmed by 0 bases and J by 5 bases, leaving 8 bases between them. The CDR3 has 14 residues. The CDR3 loop reads CASSVGQATGELFF. CDR3 nucleotides: TGTGCCAGCAGCGTAGGACAGGCTACCGGGGAGCTGTTTTTT. The full variable domain, completed using reference TRBV9 and TRBJ2-2, is DSGVTQTPKHLITATGQRVTLRCSPRSGDLSVYWYQQSLDQGLQFLIQYYNGEERAKGNILERFSAQQFPDLHSELNLSSLELGDSALYFCASSVGQATGELFFGEGSRLTVL.

There are a few counts of this clone. The V call is TRBV7-2, the J call TRBJ2-7, with D maybe TRBD2 (5 bases). This CDR3 has 15 amino acids. Germline values: CDR1 SGHTA, CDR2 FQGNSA. Deletions cut 0 bases from V and 0 bases from J, with 9 bases between. CDR3 nucleotide sequence: TGTGCCAGCAGCTTAGCAAGCGGCAGCTCCTACGAGCAGTACTTC. Its translation is CASSLASGSSYEQYF. The full variable domain, rest sourced from reference TRBV7-2 and TRBJ2-7, is GAGVSQSPSNKVTEKGKDVELRCDPISGHTALYWYRQSLGQGLEFLIYFQGNSAPDKSGLPSDRFSAERTGGSVSTLTIQRTQQEDSAVYLCASSLASGSSYEQYFGPGTRLTVT.

This clone has a handful of counts. V gene TRBV27 combines with J gene TRBJ2-5, with 12 bases fitting TRBD2. Trimming cost V 4 bases and J 4 bases; bases outside gene matches: 7. The CDR3 sequence is 16 residues long. Germline-derived CDR1 and CDR2 are MNHEY and SMNVEV (reference sequence). The CDR3 reads CASSSTSGSNGETQYF. In nucleotides, the CDR3 is TGTGCCAGCAGTTCGACTAGCGGGAGTAATGGAGAGACCCAGTACTTC.

The CDR3 sequence: CASTSLTASNYGYTF. For the CDR3, the DNA is TGTGCCAGCACTTCGCTGACAGCTTCTAACTATGGCTACACCTTC. The V and J genes are TRBV27 and TRBJ1-2; D is possibly TRBD1 (5 bases). The V and J ends lost 7 bases and 0 bases respectively, with 15 bases between them. The CDR3 spans 15 residues. The V gene's germline CDR1 is MNHEY and CDR2 SMNVEV (reference sequence).

This sequence joins TRBV10-1 and TRBJ1-1; 10 bases match TRBD1. Germline lookup yields CDR1 WNHNN and CDR2 SYGVQD (reference sequence). Unmatched junction bases numbered 2, after V lost 6 bases and J lost 7 bases. The CDR3 length is 12 residues. The CDR3 bases are TGCGCCAGCAGGGACAGGGGGAGTGAAGCTTTCTTT. Amino acids: CASRDRGSEAFF.

CDR3 nucleotides: TGTGCCCAGGCTAACAAAGCGGGGGATGAGCAGTTCTTC. Translation: CAQANKAGDEQFF. The chain couples TRBV30 to TRBJ2-1; 8 nucleotides align to TRBD2. The CDR3 extends over 13 amino acids. V gave up 8 bases and J gave up 8 bases; unmatched junction bases: 11. Per germline, CDR1 GTSNPN and CDR2 SVGIG (reference sequence). Full variable domain (missing parts from reference TRBV30 and TRBJ2-1): SQTIHQWPATLVQPVGSPLSLECTVEGTSNPNLYWYRQAAGRGLQLLFYSVGIGQISSEVPQNLSASRPQDRQFILSSKKLLLSDSGFYLCAQANKAGDEQFFGPGTRLTVL.

Details on this clone: At one boundary the junction diverges from the germline segment, which might be a read error. CDR3 loop: CSSSLKDREAFF. The CDR3 DNA is TGTTCCAGCAGCTTAAAGGACAGGGAAGCTTTCTTT. The chain recombines TRBV7-9 with TRBJ1-1; 7 bases align to TRBD1. CDR3 length: 12 residues. Germline V gene sequence: CDR1 SEHNR, CDR2 FQNEAQ (reference sequence).

This chain links TRBV19 with TRBJ2-7; D unresolved. V was pared by 5 bases and J by 4 bases, with 9 bases between. Germline values: CDR1 LNHDA, CDR2 SQIVND (reference sequence). The CDR3 runs 12 residues. The CDR3 region has the DNA TGTGCCAGTAGTTCTGAGAAATACGAGCAGTACTTC. Amino acids: CASSSEKYEQYF.

The gene calls are TRBV5-4 and TRBJ2-1; 7 nucleotides match TRBD1. After removal of 0 bases from V and 0 bases from J, the junction contained 6 bases not matched to a gene. CDR3 length: 17 residues. Germline loops: CDR1 SGHNT, CDR2 YYREEE (reference sequence). The CDR3 spells CASSLGRRQGSYNEQFF. The CDR3 region has the DNA TGTGCCAGCAGCTTGGGGAGAAGACAGGGCTCCTACAATGAGCAGTTCTTC.

This clone came up a few times. A clone one base away is much larger, so this may be a read error. Other DNA sequences in this specimen translate into the identical CDR3. The chain recombines TRBV6-5 with TRBJ2-1; weak D call: TRBD2 (6 bases). Germline CDR1 MNHEY, CDR2 SVGAGI. The CDR3 has 11 amino acids. V was pared by 2 bases and J by 10 bases, with 6 bases between. Here the CDR3 reads CASSYGGEQFF. CDR3 coding DNA: TGTGCCAGCAGTTACGGAGGGGAGCAGTTCTTC.

This clone was found a few times. This chain connects TRBV11-2 to TRBJ2-1; 8 nucleotides agree with TRBD2. CDR1 is SGHAT, CDR2 FQNNGV, per germline. The CDR3 has 16 amino acids. After removal of 5 bases from V and 9 bases from J, the junction contained 15 bases not matched to a gene. CDR3 DNA: TGTGCCAGCAGCCCGGAGCGGGGGACCTTTGGTGGTGAGCAGTTCTTC. Translated: CASSPERGTFGGEQFF.

The rearrangement uses TRBV4-1 and TRBJ1-6; 7 bases match TRBD1. CDR1 and CDR2 (germline): MGHRA, YSYEKL. The V gene end was trimmed by 0 bases and the J gene end by 13 bases; junction bases not matched to a gene: 6. CDR3 length equals 14 residues. CDR3 protein: CASSQEGDSFPLHF. CDR3 coding DNA: TGCGCCAGCAGCCAAGAAGGGGACAGTTTCCCCCTCCACTTT.

The rearrangement uses TRBV9 and TRBJ1-3; D not certain. CDR3 length: 16 residues. CDR1 and CDR2 (germline): SGDLS, YYNGEE. The V and J ends lost 0 bases and 0 bases respectively, with 10 bases between them. The CDR3 coding sequence is TGTGCCAGCAGCGTAGGTAGCCCGTCCTCTGGAAACACCATATATTTT. Encoded protein: CASSVGSPSSGNTIYF.

The chain combines TRBV5-4 with TRBJ1-4; D uncertain. Trimming removed 6 bases at V and 7 bases at J, with 7 bases between. This CDR3 contains 11 residues. Germline CDR1 SGHNT, CDR2 YYREEE (reference sequence). The CDR3 reads CASNTGEKLFF. In DNA, the CDR3 is TGTGCCAGCAATACTGGTGAAAAACTGTTTTTT.

V and J are TRBV6-5 and TRBJ1-1; 7 bases are a match to TRBD1. The V segment lost 2 bases and the J segment 3 bases; nucleotides outside the gene matches: 3. The V gene's germline CDR1 is MNHEY and CDR2 SVGAGI. The CDR3 loop spans 14 amino acids. The CDR3 reads CASSYGRGDTEAFF. DNA of the CDR3: TGTGCCAGCAGTTACGGCAGGGGGGACACTGAAGCTTTCTTT.

The J gene is TRBJ2-5, the V gene TRBV11-2; 7 bases line up with TRBD2. This CDR3 comprises 14 residues. Germline V gene sequence: CDR1 SGHAT, CDR2 FQNNGV. The J segment lost 6 bases and the V segment lost 1 base, leaving 5 bases of the junction unmatched. As DNA, the CDR3 is TGTGCCAGCAGCTTAGTTTGGGAGGGGAAGACCCAGTACTTC. The encoded protein is CASSLVWEGKTQYF.

This clone was seen a handful of times. The genes are TRBV27 and TRBJ2-1; D might be TRBD2 (6 bases). V gave up 1 base and J gave up 9 bases, with 16 bases separating them. Germline V gene lookup returns CDR1 MNHEY and CDR2 SMNVEV (reference sequence). CDR3 size: 15 residues. The DNA for the CDR3 is TGTGCCAGCAGTTTATTTAGGGGAGGAATCGGTGAGCAGTTCTTC. This codes for CASSLFRGGIGEQFF.